The 6 T cell receptor beta chains below were found in one sample sequenced in a study of blood T cell repertoires in COVID-19 (dated by TCRdb to the early 2020s). Libraries were constructed by the immunoSEQ multiplex PCR assay. The table comes from immuneACCESS by way of TCRdb, which keeps in-frame sequences with V and J called. Part of the clones is missing from these tables; in studies checked, under half for an unresolved V gene and the rest for unknown reasons. The sample contains roughly 190,000 clones, 70% to 90% of them found a single time. About 4.4% of the sample belongs to the ten largest clones. The material sequenced was peripheral blood. These receptors were collected from a human donor in a cohort sampled during active COVID-19.

The chain carries TRBV9 and TRBJ2-5; 14 bases are shared with TRBD2. The CDR3 is made up of 17 amino acids. Looked up from germline, CDR1 is SGDLS and CDR2 is YYNGEE. V shed 3 bases and J 1 base; nucleotides not matched to a gene: 5. For the CDR3, the DNA is TGTGCCAGCAGCGGGGGACTAGCGGGGGCTTTCCAAGAGACCCAGTACTTC. Translation gives CASSGGLAGAFQETQYF.

The chain recombines TRBV9 with TRBJ2-3; maybe TRBD2 (7 bases). This CDR3 is built from 14 residues. Between the trimmed V and J ends, which lost 2 bases and 4 bases, there was a span of 11 bases. Germline V CDR1 and CDR2: SGDLS, YYNGEE. The CDR3 loop reads CASSVSGGSDTQYF. The CDR3 nucleotides are TGTGCCAGCAGCGTTTCGGGGGGCTCAGATACGCAGTATTTT.

The J gene is TRBJ1-1, the V gene TRBV7-2; 9 bases align to TRBD1. The germline V gene has CDR1 SGHTA and CDR2 FQGNSA. J lost 10 bases, V lost 5 bases, and 14 bases had no gene match. The CDR3 length is 15 residues. In DNA, the CDR3 is TGTGCCAGCAGCCCCAGAGACGGGACAGGGCTGTCAGCTTTCTTT. Protein sequence: CASSPRDGTGLSAFF.

With regard to this clone: One end of the junction is discordant with germline, which a read error may explain. The chain has TRBV4-3 and TRBJ1-3, with TRBD1 as a possible D gene (5 bases). In germline, CDR1 is LGHNA, CDR2 YSLEER. This CDR3 region has 13 residues. In DNA, the CDR3 is TGCGCCAGCAGCCAAATCCCACATTCCGGGACTGATTTT. This sequence encodes CASSQIPHSGTDF.

The chain joins TRBV6-2 or TRBV6-3 to TRBJ1-6; 7 bases line up with TRBD1. With 5 bases clipped from V and 7 bases from J, the junction kept 8 bases outside the gene matches. The CDR3 totals 15 residues. Germline CDR1 and CDR2: MNHEY and SVGEGT. CDR3 amino acids: CASSRGQAVNSPLHF. DNA of the CDR3: TGTGCCAGCAGTAGAGGACAGGCGGTGAATTCACCCCTCCACTTT.

This sequence joins TRBV10-2 and TRBJ2-3; TRBD1 aligns across 9 bases. Germline-derived CDR1 and CDR2 are WSHSY and SAAADI. V was pared by 0 bases and J by 7 bases, with 8 bases of the junction left unmatched. The CDR3 contains 16 residues. This CDR3 reads CASSESDRGHLHTQYF. In DNA, the CDR3 is TGCGCCAGCAGTGAGTCGGACAGGGGACATCTGCATACGCAGTATTTT.